This T cell receptor beta chain is from a study of molecular identifiers for immune sequencing clone quantification. In its sample, this clonotype was seen a few times. The germline gives CDR1 GTSNPN, CDR2 SVGIG (reference sequence). The CDR3 extends over 13 amino acids. Trimming left V 4 bases short and J 6 bases short, with 12 bases between. Sorting recovered naive CD8 T cells on a CD8+CD4-CCR7+CD45RA+ profile. TCRdb recomputed calls from the PCR reads with MiXCR, one row per CDR3 protein. The repertoire holds some 680,000 distinct CDR3 sequences, with less than 30% as singletons. The sample comprised naive CD8+ T cells from blood, with Jurkat cell RNA spiked in. Specified subset: FACS-sorted CD8+CD4-CCR7+CD45RA+ naive T cells. V gene TRBV30 combines with J gene TRBJ2-2; tentative D call: TRBD1 (5 bases). This clonotype originated in a human donor in good health. Some libraries in this study had Jurkat cell RNA spiked in. CDR3 sequence reads: CAWNSGYAGELFF. The CDR3 DNA reads as TGTGCCTGGAACTCAGGGTATGCCGGGGAGCTGTTTTTT.